A selection of T cell receptor beta chains follows, all from one sample in a study of T cell responses to AZD1222 COVID-19 vaccine. Measured with immunoSEQ multiplex PCR; TCRdb has only the in-frame clones, and not every one. The data contain tens of thousands of clones, around 90% of them seen just once; the ten biggest clones take up 4.5% to 5.5%. This material consisted of peripheral blood, taken on day 0 of AZD1222 vaccination. These receptors were taken from an adult in good health. The CDR3 runs from the conserved cysteine through the conserved F or W. Not every row has a clone size; where given, it reads once, few, many or a size class.

clone_size: medium-sized
v_call: TRBV7-8
cdr3_aa: CASSLEDYEQYF

clone_size: NA
v_call: TRBV11-3
cdr3_aa: CASSLDAARNEQYF

clone_size: NA
v_call: TRBV5-6
cdr3_aa: CASSLGLAGTYNEQFF

clone_size: NA
v_call: TRBV4-2
cdr3_aa: CASSQVQNNGGAFF

clone_size: NA
v_call: TRBV11-2
cdr3_aa: CASSLSDRHGSPLHF

clone_size: NA
v_call: TRBV13
cdr3_aa: CASSLAGVANYGYTF

clone_size: NA
v_call: TRBV10-3
cdr3_aa: CAISEGMGRGNTEAFF

clone_size: NA
v_call: TRBV2
cdr3_aa: CASSDRTGGDEKLFF

clone_size: NA
v_call: TRBV6-2/TRBV6-3
cdr3_aa: CASSYGGHYEQYF

clone_size: once
v_call: TRBV6-1
cdr3_aa: CASSEAGPGFGGYTF

clone_size: few
v_call: TRBV2
cdr3_aa: CASSFDTSNTGELFF

clone_size: NA
v_call: TRBV11-2
cdr3_aa: CASSYRRGGYTF

clone_size: NA
v_call: TRBV18
cdr3_aa: CASSPEGVGYTF

clone_size: NA
v_call: TRBV5-1
cdr3_aa: CASSPKGRTGGYEQYF

clone_size: few
v_call: TRBV30
cdr3_aa: CAWSVRGNQPQHF

clone_size: NA
v_call: TRBV24-1
cdr3_aa: CATSDRGTFNNEQFF

clone_size: NA
v_call: TRBV2
cdr3_aa: CASRRLGGDQPQHF

clone_size: once
v_call: TRBV2
cdr3_aa: CASKGNGHNYGYTF

clone_size: NA
v_call: TRBV12-5
cdr3_aa: CASGLVSGGTGELFF

clone_size: NA
v_call: TRBV9
cdr3_aa: CASSATGTNYGYTF